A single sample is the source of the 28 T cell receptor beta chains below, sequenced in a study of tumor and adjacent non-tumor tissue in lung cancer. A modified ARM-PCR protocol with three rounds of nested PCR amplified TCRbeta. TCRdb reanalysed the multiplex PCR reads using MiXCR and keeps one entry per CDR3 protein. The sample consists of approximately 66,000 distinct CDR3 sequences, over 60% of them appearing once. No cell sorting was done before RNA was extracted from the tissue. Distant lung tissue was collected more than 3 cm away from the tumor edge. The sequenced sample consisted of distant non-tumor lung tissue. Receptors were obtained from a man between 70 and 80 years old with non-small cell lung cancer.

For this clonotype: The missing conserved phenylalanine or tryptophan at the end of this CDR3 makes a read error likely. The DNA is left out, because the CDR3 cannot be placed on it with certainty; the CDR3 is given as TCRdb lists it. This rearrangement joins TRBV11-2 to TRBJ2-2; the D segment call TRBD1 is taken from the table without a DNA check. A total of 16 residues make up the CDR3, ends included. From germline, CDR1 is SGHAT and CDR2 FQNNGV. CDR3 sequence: CASSLQGTLFAGDLFC.

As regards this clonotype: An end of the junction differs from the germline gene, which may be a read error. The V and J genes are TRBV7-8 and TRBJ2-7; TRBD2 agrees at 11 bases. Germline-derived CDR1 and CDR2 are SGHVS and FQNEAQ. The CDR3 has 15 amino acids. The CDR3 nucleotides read TGTGCCATCAGCTTAACTAGCGGGGGTCCCTATGAGCAGTACTTC. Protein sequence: CAISLTSGGPYEQYF. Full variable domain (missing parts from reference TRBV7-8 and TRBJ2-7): GAGVSQSPRYKVAKRGQDVALRCDPISGHVSLFWYQQALGQGPEFLTYFQNEAQLDKSGLPSDRFFAERPEGSVSTLKIQRTQQEDSAVYLCAISLTSGGPYEQYFGPGTRLTVT.

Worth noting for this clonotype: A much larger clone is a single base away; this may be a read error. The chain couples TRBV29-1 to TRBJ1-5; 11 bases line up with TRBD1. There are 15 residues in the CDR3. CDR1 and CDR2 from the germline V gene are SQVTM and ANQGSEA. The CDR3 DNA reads TGCGGCGTTGAATCAAGGACAGGGGGCGATCAGCCCCAGCATTTT. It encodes CGVESRTGGDQPQHF.

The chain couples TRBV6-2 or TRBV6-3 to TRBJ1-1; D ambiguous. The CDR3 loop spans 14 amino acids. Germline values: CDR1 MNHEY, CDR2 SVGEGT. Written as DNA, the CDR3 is TGTACTAGCATTTACAAGGGCGCGGACACTGAAGCTTTCTTT. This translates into CTSIYKGADTEAFF.

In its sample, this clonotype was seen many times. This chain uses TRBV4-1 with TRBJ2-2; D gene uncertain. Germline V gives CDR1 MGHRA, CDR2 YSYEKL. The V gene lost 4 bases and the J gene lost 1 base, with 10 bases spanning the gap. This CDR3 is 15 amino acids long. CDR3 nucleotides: TGCGCCAGCAGCCGCTCCCAACTGAACACCGGGGAGCTGTTTTTT. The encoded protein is CASSRSQLNTGELFF.

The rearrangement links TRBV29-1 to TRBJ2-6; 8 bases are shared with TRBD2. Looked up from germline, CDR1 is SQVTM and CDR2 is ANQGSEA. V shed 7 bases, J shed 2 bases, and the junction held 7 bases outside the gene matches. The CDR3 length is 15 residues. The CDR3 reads CSAEKRETGANVLTF. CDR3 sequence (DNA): TGCAGCGCCGAGAAGCGGGAGACTGGGGCCAACGTCCTGACTTTC.

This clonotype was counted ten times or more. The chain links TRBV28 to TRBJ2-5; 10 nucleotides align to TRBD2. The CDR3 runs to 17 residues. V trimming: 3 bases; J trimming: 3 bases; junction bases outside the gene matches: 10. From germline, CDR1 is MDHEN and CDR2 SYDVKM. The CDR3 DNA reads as TGTGCCAGCAGTTTGCCCGGACTAGCGGATATAAAAGAGACCCAGTACTTC. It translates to CASSLPGLADIKETQYF.

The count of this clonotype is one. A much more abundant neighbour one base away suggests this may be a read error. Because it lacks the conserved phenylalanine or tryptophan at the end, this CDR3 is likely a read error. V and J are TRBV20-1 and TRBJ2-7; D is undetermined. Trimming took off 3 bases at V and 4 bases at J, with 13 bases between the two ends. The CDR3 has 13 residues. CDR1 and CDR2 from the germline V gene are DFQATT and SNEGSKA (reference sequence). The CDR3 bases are TGCAGTGCTAGTGGTGGGAAGGCTTACGAGCAGTACATC. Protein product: CSASGGKAYEQYI.

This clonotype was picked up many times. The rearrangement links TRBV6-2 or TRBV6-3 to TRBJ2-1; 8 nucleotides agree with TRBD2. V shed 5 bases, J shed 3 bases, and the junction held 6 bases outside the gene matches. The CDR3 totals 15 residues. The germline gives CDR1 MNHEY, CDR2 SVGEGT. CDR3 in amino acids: CASSHPRGGYNEQFF. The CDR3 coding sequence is TGTGCCAGCAGTCACCCCCGGGGGGGCTACAATGAGCAGTTCTTC.

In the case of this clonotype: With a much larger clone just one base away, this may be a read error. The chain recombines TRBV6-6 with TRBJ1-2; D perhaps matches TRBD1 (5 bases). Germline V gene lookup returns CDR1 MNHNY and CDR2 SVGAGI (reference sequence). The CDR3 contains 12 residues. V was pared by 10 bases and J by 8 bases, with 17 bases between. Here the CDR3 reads CAITGGIWGYTF. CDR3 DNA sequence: TGTGCCATCACAGGAGGAATATGGGGCTACACCTTC.

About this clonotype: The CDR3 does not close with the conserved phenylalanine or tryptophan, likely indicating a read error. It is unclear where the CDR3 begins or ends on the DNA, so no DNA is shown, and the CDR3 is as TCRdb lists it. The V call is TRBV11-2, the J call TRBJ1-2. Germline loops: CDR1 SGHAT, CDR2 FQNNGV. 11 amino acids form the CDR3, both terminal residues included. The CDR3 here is CARNLKASFTS.

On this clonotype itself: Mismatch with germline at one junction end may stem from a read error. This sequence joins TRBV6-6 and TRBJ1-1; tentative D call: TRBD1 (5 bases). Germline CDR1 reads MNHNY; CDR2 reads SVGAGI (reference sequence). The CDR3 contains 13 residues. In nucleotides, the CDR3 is TGTACCAGTAGTTACAGGCCGGGCACTGAAGCTTTCTTT. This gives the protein CTSSYRPGTEAFF.

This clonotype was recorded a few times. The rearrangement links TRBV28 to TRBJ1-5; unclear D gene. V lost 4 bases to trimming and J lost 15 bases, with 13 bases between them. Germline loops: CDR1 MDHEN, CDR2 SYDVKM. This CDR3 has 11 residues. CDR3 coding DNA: TGTGCCAGCAGTTCCTCGGCCTGGGTGCATTTT. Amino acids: CASSSSAWVHF.

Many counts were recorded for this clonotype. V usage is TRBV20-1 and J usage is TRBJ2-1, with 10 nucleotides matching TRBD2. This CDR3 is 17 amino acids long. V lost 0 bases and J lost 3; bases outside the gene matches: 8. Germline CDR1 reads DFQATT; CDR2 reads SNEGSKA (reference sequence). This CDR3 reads CSARDFGSGGSYNEQFF. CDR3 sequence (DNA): TGCAGTGCTAGAGATTTTGGTAGCGGGGGGAGCTACAATGAGCAGTTCTTC.

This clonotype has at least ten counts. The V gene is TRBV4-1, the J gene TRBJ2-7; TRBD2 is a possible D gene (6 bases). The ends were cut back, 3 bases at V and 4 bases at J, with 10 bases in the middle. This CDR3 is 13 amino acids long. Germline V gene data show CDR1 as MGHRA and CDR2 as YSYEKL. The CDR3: CASSHPTSYEQYF. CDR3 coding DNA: TGCGCCAGCAGCCACCCGACTAGTTACGAGCAGTACTTC.

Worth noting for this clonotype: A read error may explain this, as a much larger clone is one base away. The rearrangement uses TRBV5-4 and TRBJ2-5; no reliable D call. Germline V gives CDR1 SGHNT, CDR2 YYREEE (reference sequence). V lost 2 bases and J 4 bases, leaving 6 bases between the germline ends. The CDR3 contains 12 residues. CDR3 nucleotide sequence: TGTGCCAGCAGCTTCTCCCTAGAGACCCAGTACTTC. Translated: CASSFSLETQYF.

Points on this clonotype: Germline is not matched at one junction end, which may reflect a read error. The CDR3 DNA reads TGTGTCAGCAGTGGGCCTTGGATCCAGCCCCAGCATTTT. It specifies CVSSGPWIQPQHF. V is TRBV6-1 and J is TRBJ1-5; D is unclear. CDR3 length: 13 residues. Germline loops: CDR1 MNHNS, CDR2 SASEGT.

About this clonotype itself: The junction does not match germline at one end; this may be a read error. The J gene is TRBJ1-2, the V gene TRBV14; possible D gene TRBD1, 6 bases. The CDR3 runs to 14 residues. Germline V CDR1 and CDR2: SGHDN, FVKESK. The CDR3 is CASSRGGVVYGYTF. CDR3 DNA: TGTGCCAGCAGTCGAGGGGGGGTTGTTTATGGTTACACCTTC. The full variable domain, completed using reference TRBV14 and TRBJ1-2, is EAGVTQFPSHSVIEKGQTVTLRCDPISGHDNLYWYRRVMGKEIKFLLHFVKESKQDESGMPNNRFLAERTGGTYSTLKVQPAELEDSGVYFCASSRGGVVYGYTFGSGTRLTVV.

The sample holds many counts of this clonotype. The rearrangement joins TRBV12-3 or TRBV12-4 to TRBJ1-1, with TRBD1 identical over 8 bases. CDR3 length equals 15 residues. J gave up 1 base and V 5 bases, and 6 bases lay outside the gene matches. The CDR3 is CASSPRGRANTEAFF. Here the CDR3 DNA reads TGTGCCAGCAGTCCCAGGGGGCGGGCGAACACTGAAGCTTTCTTT.

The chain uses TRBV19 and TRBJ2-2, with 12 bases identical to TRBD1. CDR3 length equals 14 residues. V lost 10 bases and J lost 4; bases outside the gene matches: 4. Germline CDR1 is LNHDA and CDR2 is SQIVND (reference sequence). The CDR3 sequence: CATRDRGLTGELFF. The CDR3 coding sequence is TGTGCCACCCGGGACAGGGGGCTCACCGGGGAGCTGTTTTTT.

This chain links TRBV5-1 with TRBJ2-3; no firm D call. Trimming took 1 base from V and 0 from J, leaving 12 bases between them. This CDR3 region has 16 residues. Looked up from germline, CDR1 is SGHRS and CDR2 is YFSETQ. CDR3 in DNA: TGCGCCAGCAGCTTGCGCGCAGCGATAAGCACAGATACGCAGTATTTT. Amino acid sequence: CASSLRAAISTDTQYF.

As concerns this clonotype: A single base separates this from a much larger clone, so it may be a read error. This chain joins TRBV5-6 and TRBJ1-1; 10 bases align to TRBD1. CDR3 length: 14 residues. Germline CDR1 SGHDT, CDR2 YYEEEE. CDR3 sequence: CASSLPGQGTEASF. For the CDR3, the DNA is TGTGCCAGCAGCTTGCCGGGACAGGGGACTGAAGCTTCCTTT.

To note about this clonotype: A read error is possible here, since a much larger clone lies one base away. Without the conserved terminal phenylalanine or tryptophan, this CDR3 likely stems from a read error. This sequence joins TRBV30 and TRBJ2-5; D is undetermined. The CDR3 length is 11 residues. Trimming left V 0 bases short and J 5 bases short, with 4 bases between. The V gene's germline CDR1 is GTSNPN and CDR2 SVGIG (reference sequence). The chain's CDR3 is CAWSVRETQYL. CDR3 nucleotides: TGTGCCTGGAGTGTACGGGAGACCCAGTACCTC.

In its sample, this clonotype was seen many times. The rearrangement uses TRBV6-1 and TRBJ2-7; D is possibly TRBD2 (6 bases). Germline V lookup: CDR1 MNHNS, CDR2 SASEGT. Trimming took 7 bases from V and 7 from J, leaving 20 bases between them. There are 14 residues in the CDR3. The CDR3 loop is CASNPPRGAWEQYF. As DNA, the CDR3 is TGTGCCAGCAATCCACCACGCGGGGCTTGGGAGCAGTACTTC.

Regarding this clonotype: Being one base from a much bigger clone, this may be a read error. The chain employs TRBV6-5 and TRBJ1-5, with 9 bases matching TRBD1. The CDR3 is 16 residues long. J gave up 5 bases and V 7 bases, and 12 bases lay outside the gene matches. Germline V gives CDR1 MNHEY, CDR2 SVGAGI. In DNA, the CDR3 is TGTGCCAGCAACCGCGGGACAGGGAAAGAGGATCAGCCCCAGCATTTT. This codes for CASNRGTGKEDQPQHF.

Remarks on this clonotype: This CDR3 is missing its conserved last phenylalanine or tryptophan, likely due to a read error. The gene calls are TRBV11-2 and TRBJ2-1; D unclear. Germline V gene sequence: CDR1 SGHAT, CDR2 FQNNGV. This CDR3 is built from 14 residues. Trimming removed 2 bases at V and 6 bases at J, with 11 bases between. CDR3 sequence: CASSLHRLPNEQFL. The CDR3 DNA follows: TGTGCCAGCAGCTTACATCGACTGCCCAATGAGCAGTTCTTA.

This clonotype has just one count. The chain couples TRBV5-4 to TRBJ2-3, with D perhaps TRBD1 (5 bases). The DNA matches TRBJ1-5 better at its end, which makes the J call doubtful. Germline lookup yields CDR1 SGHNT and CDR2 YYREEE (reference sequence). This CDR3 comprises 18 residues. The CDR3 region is CASSLRASQTAKTDTQHF. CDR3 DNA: TGTGCCAGCAGCCTCCGGGCTTCACAGACAGCGAAGACAGATACGCAGCATTTT.

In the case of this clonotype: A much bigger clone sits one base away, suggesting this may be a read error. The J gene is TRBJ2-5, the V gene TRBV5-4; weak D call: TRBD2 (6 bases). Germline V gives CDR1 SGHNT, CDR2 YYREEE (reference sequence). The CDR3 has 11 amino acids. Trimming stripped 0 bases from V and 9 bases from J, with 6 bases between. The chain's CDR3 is CASSLGEAQYF. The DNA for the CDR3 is TGTGCCAGCAGCTTGGGGGAGGCCCAGTACTTC.